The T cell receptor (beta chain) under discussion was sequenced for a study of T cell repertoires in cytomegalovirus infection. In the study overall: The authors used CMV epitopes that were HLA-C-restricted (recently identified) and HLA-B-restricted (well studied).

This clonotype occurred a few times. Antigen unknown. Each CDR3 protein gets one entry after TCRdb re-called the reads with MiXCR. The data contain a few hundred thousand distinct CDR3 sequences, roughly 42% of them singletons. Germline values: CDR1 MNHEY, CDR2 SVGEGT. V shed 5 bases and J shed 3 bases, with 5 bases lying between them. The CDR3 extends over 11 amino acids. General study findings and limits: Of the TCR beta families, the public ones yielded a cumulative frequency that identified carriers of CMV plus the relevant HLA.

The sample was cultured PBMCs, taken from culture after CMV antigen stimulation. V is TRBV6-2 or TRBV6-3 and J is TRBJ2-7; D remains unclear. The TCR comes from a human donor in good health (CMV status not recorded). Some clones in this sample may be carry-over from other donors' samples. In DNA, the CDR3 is TGTGCCAGCAGTCAAATCTACGAGCAGTACTTC. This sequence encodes CASSQIYEQYF.